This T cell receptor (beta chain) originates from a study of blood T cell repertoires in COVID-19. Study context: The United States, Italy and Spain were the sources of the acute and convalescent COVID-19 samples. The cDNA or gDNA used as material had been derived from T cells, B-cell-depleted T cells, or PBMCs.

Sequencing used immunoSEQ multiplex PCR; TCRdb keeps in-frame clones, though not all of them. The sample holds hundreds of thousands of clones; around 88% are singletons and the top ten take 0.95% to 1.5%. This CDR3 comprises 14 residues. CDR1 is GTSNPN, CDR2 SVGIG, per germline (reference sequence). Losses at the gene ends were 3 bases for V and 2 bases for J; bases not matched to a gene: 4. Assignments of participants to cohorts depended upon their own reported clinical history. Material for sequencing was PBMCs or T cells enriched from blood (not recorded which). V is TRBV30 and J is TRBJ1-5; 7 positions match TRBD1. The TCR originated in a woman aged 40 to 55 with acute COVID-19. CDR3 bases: TGTGCCTGGAGCCAGGGACAGCGCAATCAGCCCCAGCATTTT. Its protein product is CAWSQGQRNQPQHF.